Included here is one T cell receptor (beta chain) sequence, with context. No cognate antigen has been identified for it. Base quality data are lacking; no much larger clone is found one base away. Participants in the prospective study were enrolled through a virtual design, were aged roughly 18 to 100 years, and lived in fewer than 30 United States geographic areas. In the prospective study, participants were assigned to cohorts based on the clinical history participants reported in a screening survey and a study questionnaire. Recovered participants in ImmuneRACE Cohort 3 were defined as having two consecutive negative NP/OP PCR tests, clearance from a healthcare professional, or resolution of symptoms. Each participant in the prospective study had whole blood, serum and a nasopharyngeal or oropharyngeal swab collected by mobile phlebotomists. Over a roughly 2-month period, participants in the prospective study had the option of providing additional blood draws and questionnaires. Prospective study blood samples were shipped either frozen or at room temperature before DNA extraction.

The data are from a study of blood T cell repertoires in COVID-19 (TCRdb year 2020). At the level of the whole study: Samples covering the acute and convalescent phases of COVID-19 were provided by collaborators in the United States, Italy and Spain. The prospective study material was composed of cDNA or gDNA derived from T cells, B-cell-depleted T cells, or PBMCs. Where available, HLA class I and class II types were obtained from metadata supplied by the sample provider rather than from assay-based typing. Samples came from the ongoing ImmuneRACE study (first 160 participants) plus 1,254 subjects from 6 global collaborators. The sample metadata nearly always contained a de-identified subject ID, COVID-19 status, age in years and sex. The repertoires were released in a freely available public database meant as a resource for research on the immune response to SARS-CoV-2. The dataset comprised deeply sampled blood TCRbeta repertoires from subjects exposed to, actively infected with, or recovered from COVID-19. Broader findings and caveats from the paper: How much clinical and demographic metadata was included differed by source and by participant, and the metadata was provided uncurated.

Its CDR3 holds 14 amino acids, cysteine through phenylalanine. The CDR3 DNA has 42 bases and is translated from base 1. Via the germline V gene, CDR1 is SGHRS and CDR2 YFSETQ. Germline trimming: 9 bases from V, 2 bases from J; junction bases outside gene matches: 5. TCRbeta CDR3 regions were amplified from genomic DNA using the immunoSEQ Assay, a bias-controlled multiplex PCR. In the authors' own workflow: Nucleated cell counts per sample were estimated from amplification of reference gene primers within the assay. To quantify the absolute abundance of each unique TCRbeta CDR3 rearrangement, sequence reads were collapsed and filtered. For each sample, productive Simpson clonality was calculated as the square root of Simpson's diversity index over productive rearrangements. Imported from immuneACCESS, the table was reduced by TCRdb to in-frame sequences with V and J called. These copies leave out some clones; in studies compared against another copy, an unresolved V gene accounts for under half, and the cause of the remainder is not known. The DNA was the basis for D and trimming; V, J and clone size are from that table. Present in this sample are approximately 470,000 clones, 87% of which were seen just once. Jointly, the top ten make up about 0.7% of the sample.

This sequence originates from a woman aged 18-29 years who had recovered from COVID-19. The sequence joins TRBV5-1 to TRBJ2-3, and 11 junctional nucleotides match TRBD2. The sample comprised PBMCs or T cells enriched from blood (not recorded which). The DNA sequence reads TGCGCCACCCAGACTAGCGGGGACACAGATACGCAGTATTTT. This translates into CATQTSGDTDTQYF.